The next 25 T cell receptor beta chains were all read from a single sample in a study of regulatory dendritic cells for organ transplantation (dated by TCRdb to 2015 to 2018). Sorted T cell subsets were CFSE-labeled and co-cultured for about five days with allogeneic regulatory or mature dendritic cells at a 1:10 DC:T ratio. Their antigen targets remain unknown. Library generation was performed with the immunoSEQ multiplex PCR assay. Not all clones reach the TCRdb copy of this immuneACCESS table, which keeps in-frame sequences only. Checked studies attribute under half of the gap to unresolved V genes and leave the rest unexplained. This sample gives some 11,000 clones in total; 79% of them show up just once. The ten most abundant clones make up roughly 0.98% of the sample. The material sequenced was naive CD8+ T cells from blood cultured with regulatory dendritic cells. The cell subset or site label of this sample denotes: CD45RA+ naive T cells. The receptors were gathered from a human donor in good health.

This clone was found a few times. For the CDR3, the DNA is TGTGCCAGCAGCCACCGGGACACTGGTACAAACATTCAGTACTTC. Amino acid sequence: CASSHRDTGTNIQYF. The chain carries TRBV7-2 and TRBJ2-4; TRBD1 is a possible D gene (6 bases). The germline CDR1 and CDR2 sequences are SGHTA and FQGNSA. Trimming took off 5 bases at V and 6 bases at J, with 17 bases between the two ends. The CDR3 loop spans 15 amino acids.

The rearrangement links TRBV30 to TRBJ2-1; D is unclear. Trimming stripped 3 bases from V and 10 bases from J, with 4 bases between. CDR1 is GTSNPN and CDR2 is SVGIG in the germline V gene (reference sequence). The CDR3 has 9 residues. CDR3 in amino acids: CAWRSEQFF. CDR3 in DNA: TGTGCCTGGAGATCAGAGCAGTTCTTC.

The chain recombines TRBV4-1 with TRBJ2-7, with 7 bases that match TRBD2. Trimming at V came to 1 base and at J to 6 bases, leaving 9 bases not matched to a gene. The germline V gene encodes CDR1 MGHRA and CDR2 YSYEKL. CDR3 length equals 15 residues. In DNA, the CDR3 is TGCGCCAGCAGCCAAGTCGGCGGGGAGGGCTGCGAGCAGTACTTC. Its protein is CASSQVGGEGCEQYF.

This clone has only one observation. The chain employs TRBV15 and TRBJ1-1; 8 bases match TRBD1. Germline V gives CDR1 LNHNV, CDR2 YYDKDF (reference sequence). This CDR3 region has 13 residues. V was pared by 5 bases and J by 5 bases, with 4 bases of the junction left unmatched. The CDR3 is CATSPDRGTEAFF. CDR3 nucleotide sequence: TGTGCCACCAGCCCTGACAGGGGTACTGAAGCTTTCTTT.

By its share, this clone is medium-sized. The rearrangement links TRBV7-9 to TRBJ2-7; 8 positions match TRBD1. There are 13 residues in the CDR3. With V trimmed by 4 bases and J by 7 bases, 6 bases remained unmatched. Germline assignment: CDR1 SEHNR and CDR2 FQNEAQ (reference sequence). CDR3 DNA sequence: TGTGCCAGCAGCTCAGGGGGCCCCCGGGAGCAGTACTTC. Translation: CASSSGGPREQYF.

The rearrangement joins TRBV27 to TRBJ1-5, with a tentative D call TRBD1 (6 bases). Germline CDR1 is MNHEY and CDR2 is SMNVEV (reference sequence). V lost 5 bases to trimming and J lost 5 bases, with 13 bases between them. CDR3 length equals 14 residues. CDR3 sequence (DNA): TGTGCCAGCAGTCAAACAGGGCTCCATCAGCCCCAGCATTTT. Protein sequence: CASSQTGLHQPQHF.

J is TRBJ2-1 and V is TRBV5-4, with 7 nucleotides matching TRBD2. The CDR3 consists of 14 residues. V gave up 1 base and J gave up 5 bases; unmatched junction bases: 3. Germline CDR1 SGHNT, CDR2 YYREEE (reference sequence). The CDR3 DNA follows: TGTGCCAGCAGCTTGTGGGGGGGTAACAATGAGCAGTTCTTC. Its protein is CASSLWGGNNEQFF. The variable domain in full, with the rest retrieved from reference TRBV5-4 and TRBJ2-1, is ETGVTQSPTHLIKTRGQQVTLRCSSQSGHNTVSWYQQALGQGPQFIFQYYREEENGRGNFPPRFSGLQFPNYSSELNVNALELDDSALYLCASSLWGGNNEQFFGPGTRLTVL.

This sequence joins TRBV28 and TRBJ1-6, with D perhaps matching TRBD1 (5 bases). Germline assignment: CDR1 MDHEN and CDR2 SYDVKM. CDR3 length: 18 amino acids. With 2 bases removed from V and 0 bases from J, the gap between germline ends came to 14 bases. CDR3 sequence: CASSLGHGYRSYNSPLHF. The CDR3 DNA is TGTGCCAGCAGTTTAGGACACGGATATCGCTCCTATAATTCACCCCTCCACTTT.

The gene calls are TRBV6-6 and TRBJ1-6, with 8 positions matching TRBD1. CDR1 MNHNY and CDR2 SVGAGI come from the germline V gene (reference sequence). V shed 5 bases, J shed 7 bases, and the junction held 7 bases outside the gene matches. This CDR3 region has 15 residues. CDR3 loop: CASSNDRGLNSPLHF. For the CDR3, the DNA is TGTGCCAGCAGTAATGACAGGGGATTGAATTCACCCCTCCACTTT.

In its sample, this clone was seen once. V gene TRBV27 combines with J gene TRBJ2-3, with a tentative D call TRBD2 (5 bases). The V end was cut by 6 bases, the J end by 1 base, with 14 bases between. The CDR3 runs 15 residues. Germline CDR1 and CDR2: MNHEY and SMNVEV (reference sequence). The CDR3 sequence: CASSPGLGGTDTQYF. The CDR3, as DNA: TGTGCCAGCAGCCCGGGGTTGGGAGGCACAGATACGCAGTATTTT.

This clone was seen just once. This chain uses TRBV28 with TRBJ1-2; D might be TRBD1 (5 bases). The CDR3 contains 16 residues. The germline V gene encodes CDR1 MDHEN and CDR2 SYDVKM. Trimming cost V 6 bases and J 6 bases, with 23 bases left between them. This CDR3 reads CASSRTFRALIDGYTF. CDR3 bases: TGTGCCAGCAGCCGAACCTTCAGGGCCTTAATAGATGGCTACACCTTC.

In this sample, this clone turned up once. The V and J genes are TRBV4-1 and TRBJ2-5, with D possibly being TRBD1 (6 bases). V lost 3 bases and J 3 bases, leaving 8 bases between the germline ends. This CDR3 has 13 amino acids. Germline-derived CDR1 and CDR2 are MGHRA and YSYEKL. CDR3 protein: CASSQAGEETQYF. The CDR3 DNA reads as TGCGCCAGCAGCCAGGCAGGGGAAGAGACCCAGTACTTC.

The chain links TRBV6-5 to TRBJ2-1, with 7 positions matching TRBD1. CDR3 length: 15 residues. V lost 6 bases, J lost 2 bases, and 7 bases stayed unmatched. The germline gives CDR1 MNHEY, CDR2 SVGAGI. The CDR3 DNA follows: TGTGCCAGCAGCCAGACAGGGTTCGCCTACAATGAGCAGTTCTTC. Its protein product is CASSQTGFAYNEQFF.

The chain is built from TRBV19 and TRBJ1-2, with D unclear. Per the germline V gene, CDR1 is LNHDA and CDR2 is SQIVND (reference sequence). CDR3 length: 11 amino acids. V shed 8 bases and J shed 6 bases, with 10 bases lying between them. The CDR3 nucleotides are TGTGCCAGTGGGCGGGGTAATGGCTACACCTTC. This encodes CASGRGNGYTF.

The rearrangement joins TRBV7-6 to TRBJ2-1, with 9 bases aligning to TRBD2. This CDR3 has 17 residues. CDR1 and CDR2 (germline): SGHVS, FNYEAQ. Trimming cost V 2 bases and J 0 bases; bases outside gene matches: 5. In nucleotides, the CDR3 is TGTGCCAGCAGCTTAATGCTAGCGGGGAGCTCCTACAATGAGCAGTTCTTC. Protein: CASSLMLAGSSYNEQFF.

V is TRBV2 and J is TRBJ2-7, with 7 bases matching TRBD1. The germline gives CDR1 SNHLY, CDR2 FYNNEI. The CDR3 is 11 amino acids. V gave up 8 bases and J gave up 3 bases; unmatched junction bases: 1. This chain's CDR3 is CASRDSYEQYF. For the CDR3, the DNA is TGTGCCAGCCGGGACAGCTACGAGCAGTACTTC.

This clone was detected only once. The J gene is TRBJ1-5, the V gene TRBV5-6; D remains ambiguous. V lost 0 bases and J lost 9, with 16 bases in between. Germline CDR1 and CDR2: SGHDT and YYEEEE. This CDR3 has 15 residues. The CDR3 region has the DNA TGTGCCAGCAGCTTGGCCGGAAGAAAGGGAGGGCCCCAGCATTTT. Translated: CASSLAGRKGGPQHF.

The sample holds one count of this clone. The CDR3: CASSPTLAGRTDTQYF. The CDR3 DNA sequence: TGCGCCAGCAGCCCTACACTAGCGGGGAGGACAGATACGCAGTATTTT. This chain uses TRBV4-3 with TRBJ2-3; TRBD2 aligns across 10 bases. Trimming took 4 bases from V and 3 from J; bases not matched to a gene: 7. The germline CDR1 and CDR2 sequences are LGHNA and YSLEER. The CDR3 contains 16 residues.

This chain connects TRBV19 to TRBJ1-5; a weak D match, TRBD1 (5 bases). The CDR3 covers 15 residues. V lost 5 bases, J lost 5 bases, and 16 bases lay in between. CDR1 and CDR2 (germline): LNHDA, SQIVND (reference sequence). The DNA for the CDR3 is TGTGCCAGTAGTCCTAGGTTAGGGGAGGATCAGCCCCAGCATTTT. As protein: CASSPRLGEDQPQHF. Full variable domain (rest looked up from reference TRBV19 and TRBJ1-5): DGGITQSPKYLFRKEGQNVTLSCEQNLNHDAMYWYRQDPGQGLRLIYYSQIVNDFQKGDIAEGYSVSREKKESFPLTVTSAQKNPTAFYLCASSPRLGEDQPQHFGDGTRLSIL.

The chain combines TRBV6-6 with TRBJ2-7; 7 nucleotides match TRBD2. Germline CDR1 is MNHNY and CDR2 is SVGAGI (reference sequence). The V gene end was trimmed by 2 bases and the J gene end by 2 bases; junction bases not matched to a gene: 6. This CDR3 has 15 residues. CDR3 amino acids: CASSYGAGRAYEQYF. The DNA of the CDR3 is TGTGCCAGCAGTTACGGAGCGGGGAGGGCCTACGAGCAGTACTTC.

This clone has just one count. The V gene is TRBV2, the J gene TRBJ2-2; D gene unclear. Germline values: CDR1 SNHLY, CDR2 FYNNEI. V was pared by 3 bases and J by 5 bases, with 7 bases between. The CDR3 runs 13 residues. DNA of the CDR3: TGTGCCAGCAGTGACGAGGTTACCGGGGAGCTGTTTTTT. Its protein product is CASSDEVTGELFF. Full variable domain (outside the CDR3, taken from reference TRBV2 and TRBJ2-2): EPEVTQTPSHQVTQMGQEVILRCVPISNHLYFYWYRQILGQKVEFLVSFYNNEISEKSEIFDDQFSVERPDGSNFTLKIRSTKLEDSAMYFCASSDEVTGELFFGEGSRLTVL.

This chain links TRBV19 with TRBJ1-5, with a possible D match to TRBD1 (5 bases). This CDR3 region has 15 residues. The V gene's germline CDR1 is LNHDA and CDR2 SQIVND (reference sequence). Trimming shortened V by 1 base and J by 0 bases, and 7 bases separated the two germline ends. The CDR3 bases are TGTGCCAGTAGTATAGGACAGAATAGCAATCAGCCCCAGCATTTT. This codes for CASSIGQNSNQPQHF.

The CDR3 sequence: CASSPGASYEQYF. CDR3 nucleotide sequence: TGTGCCAGCAGCCCAGGGGCTTCCTACGAGCAGTACTTC. V and J are TRBV14 and TRBJ2-7; weak D call: TRBD1 (6 bases). V dropped 4 bases and J dropped 1 base, with 8 bases sitting between them. CDR3 size: 13 residues. Germline CDR1 reads SGHDN; CDR2 reads FVKESK.

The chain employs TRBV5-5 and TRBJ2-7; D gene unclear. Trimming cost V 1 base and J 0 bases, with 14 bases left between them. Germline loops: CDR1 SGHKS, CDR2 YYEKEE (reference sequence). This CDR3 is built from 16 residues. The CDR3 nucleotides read TGTGCCAGCAGCTTGTACCGGCAGGAACCCTCCTACGAGCAGTACTTC. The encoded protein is CASSLYRQEPSYEQYF.

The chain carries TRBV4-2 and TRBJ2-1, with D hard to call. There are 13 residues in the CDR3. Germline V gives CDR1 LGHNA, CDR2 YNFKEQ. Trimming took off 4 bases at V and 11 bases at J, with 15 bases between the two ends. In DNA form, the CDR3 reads TGTGCCAGCAGCCCCAGCCGAAGCGCGCAGCAGTTCTTC. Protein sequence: CASSPSRSAQQFF.